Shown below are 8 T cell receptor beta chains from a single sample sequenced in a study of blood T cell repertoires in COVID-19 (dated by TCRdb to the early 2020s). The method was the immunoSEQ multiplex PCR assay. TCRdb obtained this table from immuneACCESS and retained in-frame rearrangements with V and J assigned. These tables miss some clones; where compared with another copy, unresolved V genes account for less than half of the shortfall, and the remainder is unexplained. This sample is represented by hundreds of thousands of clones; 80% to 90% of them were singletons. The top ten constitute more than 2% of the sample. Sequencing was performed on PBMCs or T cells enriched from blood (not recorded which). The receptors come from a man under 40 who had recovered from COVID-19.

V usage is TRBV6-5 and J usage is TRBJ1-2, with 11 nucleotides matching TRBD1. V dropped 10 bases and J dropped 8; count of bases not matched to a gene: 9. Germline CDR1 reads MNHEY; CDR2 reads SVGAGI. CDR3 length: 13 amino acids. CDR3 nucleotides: TGTGCCACCACCAGCGGGACAGGGGGAGGCTACACCTTC. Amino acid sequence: CATTSGTGGGYTF.

The DNA of the CDR3 is TGTGCCAGCAGTGATCTAGCGGGGGTGGGCAATGAGCAGTTCTTC. Translated, it gives CASSDLAGVGNEQFF. The V and J genes are TRBV2 and TRBJ2-1; 10 bases align to TRBD2. The CDR3 extends over 15 amino acids. CDR1 is SNHLY, CDR2 FYNNEI, per germline. After removal of 3 bases from V and 6 bases from J, the junction contained 5 bases not matched to a gene.

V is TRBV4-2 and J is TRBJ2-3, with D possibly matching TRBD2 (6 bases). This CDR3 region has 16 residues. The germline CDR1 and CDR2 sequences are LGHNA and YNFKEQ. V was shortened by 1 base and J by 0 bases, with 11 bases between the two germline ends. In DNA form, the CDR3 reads TGTGCCAGCAGCCAAGGGTCCGGGGGAAGCACAGATACGCAGTATTTT. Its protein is CASSQGSGGSTDTQYF.

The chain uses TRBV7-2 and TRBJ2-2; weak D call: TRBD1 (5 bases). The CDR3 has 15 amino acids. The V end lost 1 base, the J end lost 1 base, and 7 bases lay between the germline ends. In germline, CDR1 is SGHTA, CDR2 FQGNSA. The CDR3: CASSLDQGNTGELFF. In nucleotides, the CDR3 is TGTGCCAGCAGCTTAGACCAGGGGAACACCGGGGAGCTGTTTTTT.

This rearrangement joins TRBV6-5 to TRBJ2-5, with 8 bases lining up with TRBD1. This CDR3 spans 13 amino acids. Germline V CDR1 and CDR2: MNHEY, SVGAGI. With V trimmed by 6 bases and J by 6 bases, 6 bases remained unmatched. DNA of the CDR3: TGTGCCAGCAGGAGACAGGGGTCCAAGACCCAGTACTTC. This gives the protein CASRRQGSKTQYF.

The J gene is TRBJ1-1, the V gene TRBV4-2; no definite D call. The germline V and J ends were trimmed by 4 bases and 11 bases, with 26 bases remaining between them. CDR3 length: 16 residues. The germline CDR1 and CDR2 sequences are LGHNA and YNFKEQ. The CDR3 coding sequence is TGTGCCAGCAGCCCAAACAAGATTAGGTTACTTACTAGGGCTTTCTTT. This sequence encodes CASSPNKIRLLTRAFF.

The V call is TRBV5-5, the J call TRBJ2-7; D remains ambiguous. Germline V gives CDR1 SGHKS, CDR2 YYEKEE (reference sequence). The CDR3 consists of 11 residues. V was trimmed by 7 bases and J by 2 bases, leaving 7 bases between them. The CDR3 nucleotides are TGTGCCAGCGGCAGAACCTACGAGCAGTACTTC. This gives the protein CASGRTYEQYF. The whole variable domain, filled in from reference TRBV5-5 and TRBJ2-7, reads DAGVTQSPTHLIKTRGQQVTLRCSPISGHKSVSWYQQVLGQGPQFIFQYYEKEERGRGNFPDRFSARQFPNYSSELNVNALLLGDSALYLCASGRTYEQYFGPGTRLTVT.

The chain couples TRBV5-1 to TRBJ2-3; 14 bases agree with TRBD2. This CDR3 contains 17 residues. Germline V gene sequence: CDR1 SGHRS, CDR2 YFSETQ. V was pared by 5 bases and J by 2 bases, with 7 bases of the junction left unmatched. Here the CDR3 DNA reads TGCGCCAGCAGTCAAGGACTAGCGGGGGGTCCCACAGATACGCAGTATTTT. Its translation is CASSQGLAGGPTDTQYF.